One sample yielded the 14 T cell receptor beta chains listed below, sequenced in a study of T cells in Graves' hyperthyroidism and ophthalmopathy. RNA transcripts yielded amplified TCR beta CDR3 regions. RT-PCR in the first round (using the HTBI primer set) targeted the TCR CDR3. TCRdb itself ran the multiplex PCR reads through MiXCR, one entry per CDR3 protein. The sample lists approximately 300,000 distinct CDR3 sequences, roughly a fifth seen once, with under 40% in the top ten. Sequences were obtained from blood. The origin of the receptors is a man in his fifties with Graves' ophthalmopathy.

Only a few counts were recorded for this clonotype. The CDR3 region is CASRQLADNEQFF. DNA of the CDR3: TGTGCCAGCAGACAACTAGCGGACAATGAGCAGTTCTTC. The chain couples TRBV6-2 or TRBV6-3 to TRBJ2-1; 8 bases fit TRBD2. The junction had 3 bases not matched to a gene; V was cut back by 6 bases and J by 5 bases. Germline lookup yields CDR1 MNHEY and CDR2 SVGEGT. CDR3 length: 13 residues.

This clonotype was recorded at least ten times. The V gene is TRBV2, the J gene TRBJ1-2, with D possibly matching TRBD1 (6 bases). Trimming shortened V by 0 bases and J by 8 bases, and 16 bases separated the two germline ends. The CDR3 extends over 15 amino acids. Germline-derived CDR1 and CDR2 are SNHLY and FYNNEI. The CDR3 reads CASSEARSGVRGYTF. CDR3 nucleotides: TGTGCCAGCAGTGAAGCGCGGTCAGGGGTTCGCGGCTACACCTTC. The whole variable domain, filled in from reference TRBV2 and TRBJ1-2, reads EPEVTQTPSHQVTQMGQEVILRCVPISNHLYFYWYRQILGQKVEFLVSFYNNEISEKSEIFDDQFSVERPDGSNFTLKIRSTKLEDSAMYFCASSEARSGVRGYTFGSGTRLTVV.

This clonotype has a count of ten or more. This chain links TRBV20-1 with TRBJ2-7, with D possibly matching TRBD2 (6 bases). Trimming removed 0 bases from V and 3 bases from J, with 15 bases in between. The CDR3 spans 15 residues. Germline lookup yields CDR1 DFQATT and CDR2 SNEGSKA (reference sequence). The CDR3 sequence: CSARDPKLGGYEQYF. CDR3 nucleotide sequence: TGCAGTGCTAGAGATCCGAAGTTGGGGGGCTACGAGCAGTACTTC.

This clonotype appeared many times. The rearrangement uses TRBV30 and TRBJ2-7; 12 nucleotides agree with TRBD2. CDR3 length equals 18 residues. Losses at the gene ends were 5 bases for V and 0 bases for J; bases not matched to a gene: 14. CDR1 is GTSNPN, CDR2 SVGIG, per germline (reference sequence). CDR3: CAWGRRGLAGGSSYEQYF. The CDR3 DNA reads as TGTGCCTGGGGGAGACGGGGTCTAGCGGGAGGGAGCTCCTACGAGCAGTACTTC.

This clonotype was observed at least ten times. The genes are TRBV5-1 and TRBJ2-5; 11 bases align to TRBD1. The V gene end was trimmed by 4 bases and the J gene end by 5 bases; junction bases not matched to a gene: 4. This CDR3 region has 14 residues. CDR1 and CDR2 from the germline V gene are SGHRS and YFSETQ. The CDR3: CASSAGTGGETQYF. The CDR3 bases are TGCGCCAGCAGCGCCGGGACAGGGGGTGAGACCCAGTACTTC.

In nucleotides, the CDR3 is TGCAGTGCTACTGCGGGGGGACTAGCGGGGGTTAGCACAGATACGCAGTATTTT. This translates into CSATAGGLAGVSTDTQYF. The rearrangement uses TRBV20-1 and TRBJ2-3; the match to TRBD2 covers 14 bases. Germline CDR1 is DFQATT and CDR2 is SNEGSKA (reference sequence). Unmatched junction bases numbered 9, after V lost 4 bases and J lost 0 bases. This CDR3 has 18 residues.

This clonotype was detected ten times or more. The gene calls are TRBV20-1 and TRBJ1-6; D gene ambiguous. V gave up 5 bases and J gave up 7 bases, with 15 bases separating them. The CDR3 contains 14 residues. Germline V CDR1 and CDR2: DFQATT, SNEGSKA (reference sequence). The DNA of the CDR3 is TGCAGTGCTTTTCCGGGCTCGGACAATTCACCCCTCCACTTT. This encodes CSAFPGSDNSPLHF.

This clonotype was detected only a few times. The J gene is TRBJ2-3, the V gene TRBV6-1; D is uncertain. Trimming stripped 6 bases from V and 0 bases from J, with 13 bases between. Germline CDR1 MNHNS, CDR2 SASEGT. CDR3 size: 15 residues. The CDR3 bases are TGTGCCAGCAGACCGTGGGAAGCTAGCACAGATACGCAGTATTTT. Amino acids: CASRPWEASTDTQYF.

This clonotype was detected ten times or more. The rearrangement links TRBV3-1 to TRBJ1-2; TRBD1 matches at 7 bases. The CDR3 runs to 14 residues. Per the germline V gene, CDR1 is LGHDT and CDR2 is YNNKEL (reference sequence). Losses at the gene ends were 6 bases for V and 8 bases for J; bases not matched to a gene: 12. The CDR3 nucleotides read TGTGCCAGCAGAGCTCAGGGGGGGGCCAGCGGCTACACCTTC. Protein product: CASRAQGGASGYTF.

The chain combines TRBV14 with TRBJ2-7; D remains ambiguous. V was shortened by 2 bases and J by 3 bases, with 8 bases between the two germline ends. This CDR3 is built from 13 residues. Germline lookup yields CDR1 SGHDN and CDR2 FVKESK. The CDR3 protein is CASSQPALYEQYF. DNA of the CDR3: TGTGCCAGCAGCCAACCCGCTCTCTACGAGCAGTACTTC.

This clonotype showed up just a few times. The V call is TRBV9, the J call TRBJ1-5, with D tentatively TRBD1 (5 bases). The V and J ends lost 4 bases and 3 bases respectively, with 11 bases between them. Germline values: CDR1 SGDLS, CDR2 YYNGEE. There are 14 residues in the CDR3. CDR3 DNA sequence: TGTGCCAGCAGCCGGGGGGACGCCAATCAGCCCCAGCATTTT. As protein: CASSRGDANQPQHF.

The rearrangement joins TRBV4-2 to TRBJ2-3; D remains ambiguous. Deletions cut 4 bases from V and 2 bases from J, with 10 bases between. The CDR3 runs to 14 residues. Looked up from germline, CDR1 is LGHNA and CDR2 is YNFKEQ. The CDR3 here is CASSPGSYTDTQYF. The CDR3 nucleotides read TGTGCCAGCAGCCCTGGTTCCTACACAGATACGCAGTATTTT.

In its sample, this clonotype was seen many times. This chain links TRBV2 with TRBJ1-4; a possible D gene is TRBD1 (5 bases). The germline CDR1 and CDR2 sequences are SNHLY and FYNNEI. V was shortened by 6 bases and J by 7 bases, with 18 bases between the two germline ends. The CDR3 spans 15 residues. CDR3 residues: CASRTQGVEGEKLFF. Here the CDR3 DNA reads TGTGCCAGCAGAACCCAAGGGGTAGAGGGTGAAAAACTGTTTTTT.

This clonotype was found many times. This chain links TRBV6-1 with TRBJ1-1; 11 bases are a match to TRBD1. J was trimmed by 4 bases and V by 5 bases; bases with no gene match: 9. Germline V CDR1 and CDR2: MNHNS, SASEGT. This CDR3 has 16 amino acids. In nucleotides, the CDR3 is TGTGCCAGCAGTTCCGCGGACAGGGGGCGAGGCACTGAAGCTTTCTTT. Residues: CASSSADRGRGTEAFF.